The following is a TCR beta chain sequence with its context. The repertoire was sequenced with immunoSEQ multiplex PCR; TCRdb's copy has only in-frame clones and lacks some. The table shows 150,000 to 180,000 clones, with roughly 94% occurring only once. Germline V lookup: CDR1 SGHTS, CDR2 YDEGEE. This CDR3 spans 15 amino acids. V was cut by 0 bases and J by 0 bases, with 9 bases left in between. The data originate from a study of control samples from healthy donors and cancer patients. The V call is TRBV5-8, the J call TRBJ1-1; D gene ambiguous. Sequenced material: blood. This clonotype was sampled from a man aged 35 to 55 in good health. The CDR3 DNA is TGTGCCAGCAGCTTGGGGCAGATTATGAACACTGAAGCTTTCTTT. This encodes CASSLGQIMNTEAFF.